The source of this TCR beta chain is a study of blood T cell repertoires in COVID-19. In the study overall: Material from acute and convalescent COVID-19 was sourced from the United States, Italy and Spain. Sample material is recorded as cDNA or gDNA derived from T cells, B-cell-depleted T cells, or PBMCs.

Followed longitudinally, the Seattle patients had been enrolled during active infection. Trimming took 9 bases from V and 4 from J; bases not matched to a gene: 8. Germline CDR1 is KGHDR and CDR2 is SFDVKD. The CDR3 covers 15 residues. The authors' processing: Estimates of nucleated cell counts were drawn from the amplification of reference gene primers. Data came from immunoSEQ multiplex PCR; TCRdb stores just in-frame clones and leaves some out. Clonal size and the V and J genes are those of that table, whereas D and trimming came from the DNA. The sample includes about 89,000 clones, just under 80% of them seen just once.

V is TRBV24-1 and J is TRBJ2-3, with 11 bases identical to TRBD2. The clonotype comes from a man aged 65 to 79 with COVID-19, enrolled during active disease. The sequenced sample was peripheral blood. The DNA for the CDR3 is TGTGCCACCGATAGCGGGAGGGCCAGGGCAGATACGCAGTATTTT. Translated: CATDSGRARADTQYF.